This T cell receptor beta chain was sequenced during a study of blood T cell repertoires in COVID-19. Germline loops: CDR1 KGHDR, CDR2 SFDVKD. The V end was cut by 4 bases, the J end by 6 bases, with 13 bases between. There are 14 residues in the CDR3. The protocol was immunoSEQ multiplex PCR, while the TCRdb copy is restricted to in-frame clones and leaves out a portion. The sample records approximately 60,000 clones, about four fifths being singletons. V and J are TRBV24-1 and TRBJ2-3; D perhaps matches TRBD2 (5 bases). Sequencing input: peripheral blood. This sequence was found in a woman at least 80 years old with acute or convalescent COVID-19. CDR3 bases: TGTGCCACCAGTGACGCCGGACGAGGGGATACGCAGTATTTT. This codes for CATSDAGRGDTQYF.